The clone carrying this T cell receptor beta chain was recorded many times. Its antigen is unknown. TCRdb re-analysed the reads in MiXCR, keeping a single row per CDR3 protein. Among around 770,000 distinct CDR3 sequences listed, 25% to 35% were seen once. These data belong to a study of T cell repertoires in cytomegalovirus infection. In the study overall: Both recently identified HLA-C-restricted and well-studied HLA-B-restricted CMV epitopes were used in the study. Indications of both CMV infection and matching HLA type were provided by public TCR beta signatures.

General observations from the study: Of the TCR beta families, the public ones yielded a cumulative frequency that identified carriers of CMV plus the relevant HLA. Predominance within the ex vivo response was attributable to HLA-C-restricted CMV-specific TCR beta clonotypes.

The CDR3 consists of 13 residues. Germline loops: CDR1 DFQATT, CDR2 SNEGSKA (reference sequence). The V call is TRBV20-1, the J call TRBJ1-1; the D gene is possibly TRBD1 (5 bases). This receptor was taken from a human donor in good health (CMV status not recorded). Some clones in this sample may be carry-over from other donors' samples. Sequences were derived from cultured CD8+ T cells from PBMCs, sampled from culture after CMV antigen stimulation. The CDR3 DNA sequence: TGCAGGGCTTCGGAGGGGAGAAGGGCTGAAGCTTTCTTT. This sequence encodes CRASEGRRAEAFF.